What follows are 12 T cell receptor beta chains derived from one specimen sequenced in a study of blood T cell repertoires in COVID-19. The table came from immunoSEQ multiplex PCR; TCRdb's copy has only in-frame clones and leaves some out. The profile shows around 65,000 clones, roughly 91% of them singletons. The sequencing input was peripheral blood. The receptors come from a human donor in a cohort sampled during active COVID-19.

This chain uses TRBV19 with TRBJ2-3; 9 positions match TRBD1. After removal of 7 bases from V and 6 bases from J, the junction contained 8 bases not matched to a gene. There are 14 residues in the CDR3. Germline V gives CDR1 LNHDA, CDR2 SQIVND (reference sequence). In nucleotides, the CDR3 is TGTGCCAGTACCCGGGACAGGGCGGGGGATACGCAGTATTTT. Its protein is CASTRDRAGDTQYF. The variable domain in full, completed from reference TRBV19 and TRBJ2-3, reads DGGITQSPKYLFRKEGQNVTLSCEQNLNHDAMYWYRQDPGQGLRLIYYSQIVNDFQKGDIAEGYSVSREKKESFPLTVTSAQKNPTAFYLCASTRDRAGDTQYFGPGTRLTVL.

The chain is built from TRBV19 and TRBJ2-2; 8 bases map to TRBD2. This CDR3 has 12 amino acids. Germline CDR1 is LNHDA and CDR2 is SQIVND (reference sequence). CDR3 protein: CSSGGLTGELFF. The CDR3 nucleotides read TGTTCCTCGGGAGGGTTAACCGGGGAGCTGTTTTTT.

This CDR3 is CASNKQGANEKLFF. In nucleotides, the CDR3 is TGTGCCAGTAACAAACAGGGGGCTAATGAAAAACTGTTTTTT. The chain links TRBV19 to TRBJ1-4; 8 bases agree with TRBD1. This CDR3 region has 14 residues. Germline V CDR1 and CDR2: LNHDA, SQIVND (reference sequence). With 7 bases clipped from V and 3 bases from J, the junction kept 4 bases outside the gene matches.

The gene calls are TRBV28 and TRBJ2-7, with 9 positions matching TRBD1. The CDR3 spans 13 residues. V dropped 4 bases and J dropped 2; count of bases not matched to a gene: 0. The germline gives CDR1 MDHEN, CDR2 SYDVKM. The CDR3 reads CASSWDRAYEQYF. Here the CDR3 DNA reads TGTGCCAGCAGTTGGGACAGGGCCTACGAGCAGTACTTC.

The rearrangement uses TRBV7-9 and TRBJ1-1; perhaps TRBD1 as D (5 bases). Germline V gene data show CDR1 as SEHNR and CDR2 as FQNEAQ (reference sequence). The CDR3 contains 12 residues. Trimming took off 5 bases at V and 7 bases at J, with 11 bases between the two ends. This chain's CDR3 is CASSDQGFEAFF. The DNA for the CDR3 is TGTGCCAGCAGCGATCAGGGATTTGAAGCTTTCTTT.

This chain uses TRBV18 with TRBJ1-2; tentatively, D is TRBD1 (5 bases). The germline gives CDR1 KGHSH, CDR2 LQKENI. CDR3 length: 16 amino acids. Trimming shortened V by 3 bases and J by 3 bases, and 17 bases separated the two germline ends. For the CDR3, the DNA is TGTGCCAGCTCACCGGTTTCCGGGGGAGGGGACTATGGCTACACCTTC. It codes for CASSPVSGGGDYGYTF.

V is TRBV7-2 and J is TRBJ2-1, with 11 bases identical to TRBD2. The ends lost 5 bases at V and 4 bases at J; junction bases unmatched: 4. The germline V gene encodes CDR1 SGHTA and CDR2 FQGNSA. This CDR3 contains 15 residues. CDR3 in DNA: TGTGCCAGCAGCACCGGGACTAGCGGATACAATGAGCAGTTCTTC. Its protein is CASSTGTSGYNEQFF.

The gene calls are TRBV6-6 and TRBJ2-2; 10 bases align to TRBD2. V dropped 6 bases and J dropped 3; count of bases not matched to a gene: 4. The CDR3 length is 15 residues. The germline CDR1 and CDR2 sequences are MNHNY and SVGAGI (reference sequence). CDR3 nucleotide sequence: TGTGCCAGCAGGTCCGGGACTAGCGACACCGGGGAGCTGTTTTTT. As protein: CASRSGTSDTGELFF.

This clone was observed a single time. The V gene is TRBV6-6, the J gene TRBJ1-3; 9 nucleotides align to TRBD1. The CDR3 has 16 amino acids. The germline V gene encodes CDR1 MNHNY and CDR2 SVGAGI (reference sequence). Trimming removed 5 bases from V and 4 bases from J; junction bases left unmatched: 9. The CDR3 DNA sequence: TGTGCCAGCAGTAGAACAGGGGGCCAACGAGGAAACACCATATATTTT. It codes for CASSRTGGQRGNTIYF.

The chain carries TRBV7-9 and TRBJ2-1; D is undetermined. V was shortened by 5 bases and J by 5 bases, with 13 bases between the two germline ends. Germline values: CDR1 SEHNR, CDR2 FQNEAQ (reference sequence). The CDR3 totals 14 residues. The CDR3 region is CASSPGPVNNEQFF. DNA of the CDR3: TGTGCCAGCAGCCCTGGGCCCGTAAACAATGAGCAGTTCTTC.

This clone has only a few counts. The gene calls are TRBV4-2 and TRBJ2-1, with 10 bases lining up with TRBD1. Germline lookup yields CDR1 LGHNA and CDR2 YNFKEQ. The CDR3 runs 15 residues. V was clipped by 3 bases and J by 8 bases; unmatched bases: 7. The CDR3 region has the DNA TGTGCCAGCAGCCAGGGGACAGGGGCTTCGTATGAGCAGTTCTTC. Translating gives CASSQGTGASYEQFF.

This chain links TRBV5-1 with TRBJ2-3, with TRBD2 matching over 13 bases. Unmatched junction bases numbered 6, after V lost 3 bases and J lost 5 bases. The CDR3 spans 16 residues. Germline V gene lookup returns CDR1 SGHRS and CDR2 YFSETQ. The CDR3 coding sequence is TGCGCCAGCAGCTCCGGGACTAGCGGGATCGGAGATACGCAGTATTTT. Its protein product is CASSSGTSGIGDTQYF.